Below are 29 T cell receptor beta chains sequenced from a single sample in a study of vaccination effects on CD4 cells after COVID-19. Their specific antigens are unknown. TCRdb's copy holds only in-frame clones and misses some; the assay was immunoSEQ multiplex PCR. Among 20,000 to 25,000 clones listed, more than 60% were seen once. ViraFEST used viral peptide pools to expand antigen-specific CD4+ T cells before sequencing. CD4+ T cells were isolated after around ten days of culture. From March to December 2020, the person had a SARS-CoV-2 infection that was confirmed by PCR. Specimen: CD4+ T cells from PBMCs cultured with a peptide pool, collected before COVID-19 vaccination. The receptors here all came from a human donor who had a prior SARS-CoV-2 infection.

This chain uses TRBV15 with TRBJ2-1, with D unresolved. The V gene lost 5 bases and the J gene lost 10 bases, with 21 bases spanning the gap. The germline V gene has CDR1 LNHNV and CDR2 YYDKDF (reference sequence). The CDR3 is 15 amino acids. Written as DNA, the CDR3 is TGTGCCACCAGCTTAAAAGGGTACGCGGCAAAGGAGCAGTTCTTC. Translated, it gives CATSLKGYAAKEQFF. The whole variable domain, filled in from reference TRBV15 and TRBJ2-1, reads DAMVIQNPRYQVTQFGKPVTLSCSQTLNHNVMYWYQQKSSQAPKLLFHYYDKDFNNEADTPDNFQSRRPNTSFCFLDIRSPGLGDTAMYLCATSLKGYAAKEQFFGPGTRLTVL.

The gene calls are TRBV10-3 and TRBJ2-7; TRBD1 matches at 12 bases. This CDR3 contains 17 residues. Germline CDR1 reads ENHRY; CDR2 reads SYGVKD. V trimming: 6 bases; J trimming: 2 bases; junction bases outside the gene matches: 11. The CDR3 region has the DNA TGTGCCATCAGAGTGGGACAGGGGGCCCTCGGGACCTACGAGCAGTACTTC. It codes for CAIRVGQGALGTYEQYF.

The CDR3 DNA reads TGTGCCAGTCGCGACCATACAGGGGGTCCGGATTCACCCCTCCACTTT. Translation gives CASRDHTGGPDSPLHF. V gene TRBV19 combines with J gene TRBJ1-6; 8 nucleotides align to TRBD1. Germline-derived CDR1 and CDR2 are LNHDA and SQIVND (reference sequence). The CDR3 consists of 16 residues. With V trimmed by 8 bases and J by 8 bases, 14 bases remained unmatched.

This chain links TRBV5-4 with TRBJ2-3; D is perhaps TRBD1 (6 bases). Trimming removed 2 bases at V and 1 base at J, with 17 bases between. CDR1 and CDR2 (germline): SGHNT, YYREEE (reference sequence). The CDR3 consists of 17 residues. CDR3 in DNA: TGTGCCAGCAGCTTAATGGTCTGGGGGCTGGGCACAGATACGCAGTATTTT. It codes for CASSLMVWGLGTDTQYF.

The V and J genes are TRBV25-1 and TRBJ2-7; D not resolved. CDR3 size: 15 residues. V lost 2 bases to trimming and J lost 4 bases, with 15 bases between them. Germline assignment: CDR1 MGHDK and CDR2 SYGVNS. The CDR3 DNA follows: TGTGCCAGCAGTGAAATCGCAGCTCCGAAGTACGAGCAGTACTTC. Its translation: CASSEIAAPKYEQYF.

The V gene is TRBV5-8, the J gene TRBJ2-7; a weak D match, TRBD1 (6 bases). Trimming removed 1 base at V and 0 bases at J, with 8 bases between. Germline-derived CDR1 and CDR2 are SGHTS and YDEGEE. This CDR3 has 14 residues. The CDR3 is CASSLKDSSYEQYF. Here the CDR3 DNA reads TGTGCCAGCAGCTTGAAGGACAGCTCCTACGAGCAGTACTTC. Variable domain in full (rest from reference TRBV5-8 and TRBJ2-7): EAGVTQSPTHLIKTRGQQATLRCSPISGHTSVYWYQQALGLGLQFLLWYDEGEERNRGNFPPRFSGRQFPNYSSELNVNALELEDSALYLCASSLKDSSYEQYFGPGTRLTVT.

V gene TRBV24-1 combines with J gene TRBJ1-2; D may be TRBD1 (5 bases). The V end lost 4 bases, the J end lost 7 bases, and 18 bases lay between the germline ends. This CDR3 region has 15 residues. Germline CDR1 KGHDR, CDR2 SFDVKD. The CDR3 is CATSDTQKGRIGYTF. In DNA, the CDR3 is TGTGCCACCAGTGACACACAAAAGGGGAGGATTGGCTACACCTTC.

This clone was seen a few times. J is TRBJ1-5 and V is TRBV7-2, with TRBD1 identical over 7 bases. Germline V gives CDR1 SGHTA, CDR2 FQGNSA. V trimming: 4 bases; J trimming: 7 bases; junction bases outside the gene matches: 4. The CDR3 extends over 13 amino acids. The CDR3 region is CASSSDRFQPQHF. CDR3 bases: TGTGCCAGCAGCTCGGACAGGTTCCAGCCCCAGCATTTT.

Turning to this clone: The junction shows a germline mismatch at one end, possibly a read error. The CDR3 nucleotides are TGTGCCAGCAGCCTAGCGGTTAACACCGGGGAGCTGTTTTTT. This codes for CASSLAVNTGELFF. The V and J genes are TRBV7-2 and TRBJ2-2; 7 nucleotides align to TRBD2. The CDR3 has 14 residues. Looked up from germline, CDR1 is SGHTA and CDR2 is FQGNSA.

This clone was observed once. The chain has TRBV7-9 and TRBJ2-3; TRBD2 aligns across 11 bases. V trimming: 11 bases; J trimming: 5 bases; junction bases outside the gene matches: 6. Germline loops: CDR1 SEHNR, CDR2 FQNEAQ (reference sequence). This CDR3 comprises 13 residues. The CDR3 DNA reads TGTGCCGGGGGACTAGCGGCCATAGATACGCAGTATTTT. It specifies CAGGLAAIDTQYF.

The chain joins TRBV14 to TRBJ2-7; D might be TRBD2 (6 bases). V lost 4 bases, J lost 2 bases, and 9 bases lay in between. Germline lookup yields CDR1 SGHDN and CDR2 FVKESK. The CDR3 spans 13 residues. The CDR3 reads CASSRRGPYEQYF. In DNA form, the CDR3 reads TGTGCCAGCAGCCGGCGGGGCCCCTACGAGCAGTACTTC.

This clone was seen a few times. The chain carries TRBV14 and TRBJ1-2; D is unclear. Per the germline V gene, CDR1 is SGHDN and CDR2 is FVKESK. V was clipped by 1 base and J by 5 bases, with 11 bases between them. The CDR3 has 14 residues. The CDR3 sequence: CASSQGRALYGYTF. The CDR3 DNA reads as TGTGCCAGCAGCCAAGGGAGGGCTCTATATGGCTACACCTTC.

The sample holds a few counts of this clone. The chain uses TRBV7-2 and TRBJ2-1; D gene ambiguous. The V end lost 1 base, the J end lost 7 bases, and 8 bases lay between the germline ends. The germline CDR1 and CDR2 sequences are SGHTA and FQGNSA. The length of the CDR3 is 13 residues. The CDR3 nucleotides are TGTGCCAGCAGCTTAGTCTGGGGAAATGAGCAGTTCTTC. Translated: CASSLVWGNEQFF.

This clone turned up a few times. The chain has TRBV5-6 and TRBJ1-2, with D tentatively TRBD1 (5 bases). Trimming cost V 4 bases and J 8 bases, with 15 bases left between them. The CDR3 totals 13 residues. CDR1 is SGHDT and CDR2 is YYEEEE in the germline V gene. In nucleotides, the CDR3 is TGTGCCAGCAGCCCTGACAGCCTCGGGGGCTACACCTTC. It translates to CASSPDSLGGYTF.

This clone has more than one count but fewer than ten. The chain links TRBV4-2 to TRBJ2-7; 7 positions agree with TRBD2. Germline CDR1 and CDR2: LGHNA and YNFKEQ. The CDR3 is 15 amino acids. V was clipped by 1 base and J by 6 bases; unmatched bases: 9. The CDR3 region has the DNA TGTGCCAGCAGCCAAGTTGAGGGAGGGCTCAGCGAGCAGTACTTC. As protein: CASSQVEGGLSEQYF.

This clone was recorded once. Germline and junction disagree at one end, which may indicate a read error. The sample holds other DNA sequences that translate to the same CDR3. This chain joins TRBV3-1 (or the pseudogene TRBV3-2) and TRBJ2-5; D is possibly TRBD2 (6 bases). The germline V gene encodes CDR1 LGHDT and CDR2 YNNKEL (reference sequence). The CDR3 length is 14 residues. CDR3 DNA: TGCGCCAGCAGCCAAGCCCAGGGACTGGAGACCCAGTACTTC. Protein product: CASSQAQGLETQYF.

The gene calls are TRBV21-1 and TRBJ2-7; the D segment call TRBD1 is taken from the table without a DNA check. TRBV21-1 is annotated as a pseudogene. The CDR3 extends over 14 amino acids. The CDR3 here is CASSPRDSAYEQYF. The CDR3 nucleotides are TGTGCCAGCAGCCCACGGGACAGCGCCTACGAGCAGTACTTC.

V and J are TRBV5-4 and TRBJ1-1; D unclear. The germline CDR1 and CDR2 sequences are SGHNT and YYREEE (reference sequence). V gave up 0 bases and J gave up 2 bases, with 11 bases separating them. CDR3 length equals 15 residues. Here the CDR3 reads CASSLVGSSNTEAFF. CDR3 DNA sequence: TGTGCCAGCAGCTTGGTAGGCAGCTCCAACACTGAAGCTTTCTTT.

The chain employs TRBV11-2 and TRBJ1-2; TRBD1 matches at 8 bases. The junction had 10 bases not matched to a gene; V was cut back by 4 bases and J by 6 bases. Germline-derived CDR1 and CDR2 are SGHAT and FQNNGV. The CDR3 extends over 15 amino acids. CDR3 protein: CASSSYLTGGHGYTF. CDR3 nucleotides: TGTGCCAGCAGCTCCTACCTTACAGGGGGGCATGGCTACACCTTC.

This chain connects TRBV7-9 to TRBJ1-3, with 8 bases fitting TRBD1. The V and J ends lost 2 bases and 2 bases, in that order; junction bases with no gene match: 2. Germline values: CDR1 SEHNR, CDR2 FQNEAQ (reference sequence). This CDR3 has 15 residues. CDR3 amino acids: CASSLQGAPGNTIYF. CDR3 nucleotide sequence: TGTGCCAGCAGCTTACAGGGGGCCCCTGGAAACACCATATATTTT.

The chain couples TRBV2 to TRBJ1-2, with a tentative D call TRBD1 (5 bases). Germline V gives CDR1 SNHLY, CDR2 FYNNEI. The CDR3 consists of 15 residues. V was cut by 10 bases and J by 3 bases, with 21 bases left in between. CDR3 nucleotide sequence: TGTGCCACCCACCCGGAATCCGGGGCAGACTATGGCTACACCTTC. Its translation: CATHPESGADYGYTF.

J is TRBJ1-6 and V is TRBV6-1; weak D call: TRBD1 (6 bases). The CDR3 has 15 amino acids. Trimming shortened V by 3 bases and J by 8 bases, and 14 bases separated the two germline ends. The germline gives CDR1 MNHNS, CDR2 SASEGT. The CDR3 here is CASSDSGVGDSPLHF. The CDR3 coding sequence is TGTGCCAGCAGTGATTCAGGGGTTGGTGATTCACCCCTCCACTTT.

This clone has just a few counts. The CDR3, as DNA: TGTGCCACCAGCAGAGATCGTTTGGATTTTTCCCAGCATTTT. It encodes CATSRDRLDFSQHF. The chain employs TRBV15 and TRBJ1-5; no definite D call. The CDR3 is 14 amino acids. The ends were cut back, 0 bases at V and 11 bases at J, with 14 bases in the middle. Germline CDR1 LNHNV, CDR2 YYDKDF (reference sequence).

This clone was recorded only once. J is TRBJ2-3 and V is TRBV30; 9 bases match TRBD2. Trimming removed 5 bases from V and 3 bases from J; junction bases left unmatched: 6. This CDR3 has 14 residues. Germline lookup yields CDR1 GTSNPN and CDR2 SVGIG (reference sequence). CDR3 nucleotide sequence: TGTGCCTGGGGAGCGGGGGGAGGGACAGATACGCAGTATTTT. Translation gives CAWGAGGGTDTQYF.

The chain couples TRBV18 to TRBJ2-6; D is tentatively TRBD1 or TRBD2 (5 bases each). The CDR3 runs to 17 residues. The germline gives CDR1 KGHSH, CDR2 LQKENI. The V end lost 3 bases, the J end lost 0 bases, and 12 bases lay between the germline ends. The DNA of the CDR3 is TGTGCCAGCTCACCTCTTATGGGGGACTCTGGGGCCAACGTCCTGACTTTC. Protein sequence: CASSPLMGDSGANVLTF.

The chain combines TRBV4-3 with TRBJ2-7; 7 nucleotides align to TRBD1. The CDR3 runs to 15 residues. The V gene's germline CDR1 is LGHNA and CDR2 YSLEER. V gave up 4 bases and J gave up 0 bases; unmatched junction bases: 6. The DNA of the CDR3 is TGCGCCAGCAGCCGATCAAGGACAGGCTCCTACGAGCAGTACTTC. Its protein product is CASSRSRTGSYEQYF.

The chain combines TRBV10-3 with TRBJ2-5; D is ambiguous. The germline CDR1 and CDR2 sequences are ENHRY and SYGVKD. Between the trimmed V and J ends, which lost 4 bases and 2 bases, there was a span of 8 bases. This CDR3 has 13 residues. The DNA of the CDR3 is TGTGCCATCAGTGGGACGCAGCAAGAGACCCAGTACTTC. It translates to CAISGTQQETQYF.

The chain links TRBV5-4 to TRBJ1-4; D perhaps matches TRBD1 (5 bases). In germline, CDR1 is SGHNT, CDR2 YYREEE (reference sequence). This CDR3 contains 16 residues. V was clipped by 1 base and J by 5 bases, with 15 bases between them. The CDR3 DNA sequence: TGTGCCAGCAGCTTGACGGACATCTGGTCGAATGAAAAACTGTTTTTT. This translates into CASSLTDIWSNEKLFF.

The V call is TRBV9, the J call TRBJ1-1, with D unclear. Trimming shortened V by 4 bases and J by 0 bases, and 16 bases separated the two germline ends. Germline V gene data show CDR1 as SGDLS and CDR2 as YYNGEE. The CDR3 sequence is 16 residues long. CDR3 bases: TGTGCCAGCAGCCCCCATAACAGCGGCATGAACACTGAAGCTTTCTTT. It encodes CASSPHNSGMNTEAFF.